These 3 T cell receptor beta chains were sequenced from one sample in a study of CD8 T cells in ankylosing spondylitis. Study results and limitations: Ankylosing spondylitis blood appeared to carry a characteristic TCR beta motif of several highly homologous variants.

In TCRdb, the 5' RACE reads were re-called with MiXCR into one record per CDR3 protein. This sample carries hundreds of thousands of distinct CDR3 sequences, about 13% of them seen once, and the ten largest clones take 6.8%. Which antigens these TCRs recognize remains unknown. The sequenced sample consisted of blood, either unsorted or a sorted T cell fraction (not recorded which). These receptors originate from a male donor with ankylosing spondylitis.

This clonotype was detected a few times. The CDR3 is CSAPGAGLKDTQYF. The CDR3 bases are TGCAGTGCTCCCGGGGCGGGACTGAAGGATACGCAGTATTTT. The rearrangement uses TRBV20-1 and TRBJ2-3; the D gene is possibly TRBD2 (6 bases). The CDR3 is 14 amino acids. CDR1 and CDR2 from the germline V gene are DFQATT and SNEGSKA (reference sequence). V was cut by 5 bases and J by 6 bases, with 18 bases left in between.

The V call is TRBV20-1, the J call TRBJ2-2; TRBD1 matches 10 bases. In germline, CDR1 is DFQATT, CDR2 SNEGSKA (reference sequence). This CDR3 spans 18 amino acids. V gave up 3 bases and J gave up 0 bases; unmatched junction bases: 10. CDR3 bases: TGCAGTGCTAGCGGTGCCGGGACAGGGGCCGCGAACACCGGGGAGCTGTTTTTT. This gives the protein CSASGAGTGAANTGELFF.

The rearrangement joins TRBV20-1 to TRBJ2-7; the match to TRBD2 covers 10 bases. Germline V gene lookup returns CDR1 DFQATT and CDR2 SNEGSKA (reference sequence). The length of the CDR3 is 13 residues. V lost 2 bases to trimming and J lost 5 bases; unmatched junction nucleotides: 3. The CDR3 DNA follows: TGCAGTGCTAGACTAGCGGGAGCCCACGAGCAGTACTTC. This encodes CSARLAGAHEQYF.